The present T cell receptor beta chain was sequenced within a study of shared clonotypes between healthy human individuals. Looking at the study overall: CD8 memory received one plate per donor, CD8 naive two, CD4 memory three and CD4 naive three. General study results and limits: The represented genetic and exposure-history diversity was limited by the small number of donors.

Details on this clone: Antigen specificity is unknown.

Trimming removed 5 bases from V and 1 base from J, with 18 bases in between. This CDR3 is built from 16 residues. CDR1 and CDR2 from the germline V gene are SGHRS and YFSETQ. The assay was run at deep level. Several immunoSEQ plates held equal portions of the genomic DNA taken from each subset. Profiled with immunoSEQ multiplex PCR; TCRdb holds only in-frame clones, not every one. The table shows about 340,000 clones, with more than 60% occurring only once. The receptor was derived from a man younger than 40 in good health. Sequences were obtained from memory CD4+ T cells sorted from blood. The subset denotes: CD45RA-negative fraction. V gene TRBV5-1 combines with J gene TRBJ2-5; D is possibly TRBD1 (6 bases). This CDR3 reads CASSTPPQGVQETQYF. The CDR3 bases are TGCGCCAGCAGTACCCCCCCACAGGGAGTCCAAGAGACCCAGTACTTC.